This T cell receptor beta chain derives from a study of cytomegalovirus exposure and HLA in healthy donors. This CDR3 has 16 residues. V was pared by 4 bases and J by 3 bases, with 6 bases of the junction left unmatched. CDR1 and CDR2 (germline): SGHNT, YYREEE (reference sequence). Primers: 60 Vbeta forward and 13 Jbeta reverse. TCRdb's table, derived via immunoSEQ multiplex PCR, lists solely in-frame clones and lacks some. This repertoire shows roughly 120,000 clones, around 80% found once; its top ten account for 0.2% to 0.25%. For this clone: Its matching antigen is unknown.

Study-level findings and limits: Testing in vitro showed a few CMV-associated chains specific for CMV antigens. When analyzed later, a missense DCLRE1C variant was found to be linked to TCR beta V- and J-gene trimming. An analysis done earlier found most TCR beta V segments productive about 90% or about 30% of the time.

Donors had nominal health at sampling but likely had unrecorded immune exposures. Sequencing was performed on PBMCs. This TCR was recovered from a man aged 45-60 years in good health and CMV-seronegative. The chain uses TRBV5-4 and TRBJ2-2, with 10 positions matching TRBD1. The CDR3 nucleotides read TGTGCCAGCAGCGCCCCGGGACAGGGGTACACCGGGGAGCTGTTTTTT. Residues: CASSAPGQGYTGELFF.